Presented here are 10 T cell receptor beta chains from one specimen sequenced in a study of T cell repertoires in cytomegalovirus infection. These receptors' targets are unknown. TCRdb independently ran MiXCR on the reads; one entry per CDR3 protein. This sample yields 830,000 or so distinct CDR3 sequences, of which about 30% are seen a single time; roughly 12% belongs to the top ten. The material sequenced was cultured CD8+ T cells from PBMCs, taken from culture after CMV antigen stimulation. Receptors were obtained from a human donor in good health (CMV status not recorded). Some clones in this sample may be carry-over from other donors' samples.

This clonotype turned up a few times. This chain connects TRBV13 to TRBJ2-3; D may be TRBD2 (5 bases). The CDR3 is made up of 14 amino acids. Germline V gene sequence: CDR1 PRHDT, CDR2 FYEKMQ (reference sequence). V shed 5 bases and J shed 3 bases, with 12 bases lying between them. CDR3 DNA sequence: TGTGCCAGCAGCGAGGGCCTAAGGACAGATACGCAGTATTTT. Its protein product is CASSEGLRTDTQYF.

Concerning this clonotype itself: One junction end disagrees with the germline gene, perhaps due to a read error. The rearrangement joins TRBV14 to TRBJ1-1; D uncertain. The CDR3 has 15 amino acids. CDR1 is SGHDN and CDR2 is FVKESK in the germline V gene. Written as DNA, the CDR3 is TGTGTCAGCAGCCAAGATTTCTGGGTCCCCACTGAAGCTTTCTTT. Translating gives CVSSQDFWVPTEAFF.

The CDR3 sequence: CASSLGGSDYNEQFF. CDR3 coding DNA: TGTGCCAGCAGTTTAGGAGGGTCTGACTACAATGAGCAGTTCTTC. The chain has TRBV27 and TRBJ2-1; D might be TRBD2 (6 bases). The CDR3 runs to 15 residues. V lost 2 bases to trimming and J lost 3 bases, with 11 bases between them. Germline V gene sequence: CDR1 MNHEY, CDR2 SMNVEV (reference sequence).

In the case of this clonotype: One junction end does not reproduce the germline sequence, and a read error may be involved. V usage is TRBV7-3 and J usage is TRBJ1-1; no reliable D call. Germline values: CDR1 SGHTA, CDR2 FQGTGA. The CDR3 runs 15 residues. This chain's CDR3 is CASSWRPRVNAEAFF. CDR3 bases: TGTGCCAGCAGCTGGCGTCCAAGGGTGAACGCTGAAGCTTTCTTT.

This chain joins TRBV5-4 and TRBJ1-3; D might be TRBD1 (5 bases). The CDR3 loop spans 15 amino acids. Trimming removed 7 bases from V and 0 bases from J, with 14 bases in between. Germline CDR1 SGHNT, CDR2 YYREEE (reference sequence). This CDR3 is CASGGDSSSGNTIYF. The CDR3 bases are TGTGCCAGCGGCGGAGACAGCAGCTCTGGAAACACCATATATTTT. Looking up the rest from reference TRBV5-4 and TRBJ1-3 gives the full variable domain: ETGVTQSPTHLIKTRGQQVTLRCSSQSGHNTVSWYQQALGQGPQFIFQYYREEENGRGNFPPRFSGLQFPNYSSELNVNALELDDSALYLCASGGDSSSGNTIYFGEGSWLTVV.

This clonotype has only a few counts. This rearrangement joins TRBV11-1 to TRBJ2-1; perhaps D is TRBD1 or TRBD2 (6 bases each). This CDR3 has 12 residues. Germline V gene sequence: CDR1 SGHAT, CDR2 FQDESV (reference sequence). The ends were cut back, 5 bases at V and 6 bases at J, with 8 bases in the middle. The DNA for the CDR3 is TGTGCCAGCAGCACGGGGGCCAATGAGCAGTTCTTC. This sequence encodes CASSTGANEQFF.

The rearrangement joins TRBV7-9 to TRBJ1-6; TRBD1 is a possible D gene (5 bases). Trimming removed 5 bases at V and 2 bases at J, with 28 bases between. This CDR3 is built from 21 residues. Germline V CDR1 and CDR2: SEHNR, FQNEAQ (reference sequence). As DNA, the CDR3 is TGTGCCAGCAGCCCTACCGGTAGGGAGGCTCCCTTAGGGGCCTATAATTCACCCCTCCACTTT. Encoded protein: CASSPTGREAPLGAYNSPLHF.

The rearrangement links TRBV7-2 to TRBJ1-2; D possibly corresponds to TRBD1 (5 bases). There are 14 residues in the CDR3. The germline V gene encodes CDR1 SGHTA and CDR2 FQGNSA. Trimming took off 2 bases at V and 4 bases at J, with 11 bases between the two ends. For the CDR3, the DNA is TGTGCCAGCAGCTTATCACAGGCGCGCTATGGCTACACCTTC. As protein: CASSLSQARYGYTF.

This chain links TRBV7-8 with TRBJ2-7; D uncertain. CDR1 SGHVS and CDR2 FQNEAQ come from the germline V gene. The germline V and J ends were trimmed by 4 bases and 6 bases, with 10 bases remaining between them. This CDR3 is built from 12 residues. In DNA, the CDR3 is TGTGCCAGCAGCTCACGGGCGTTCGAGCAGTACTTC. Protein product: CASSSRAFEQYF.

The chain has TRBV7-7 and TRBJ2-1, with D tentatively TRBD1 or TRBD2 (8 bases each). CDR1 is SSHAT, CDR2 FNYEAQ, per germline (reference sequence). The CDR3 length is 14 residues. The CDR3 coding sequence is TGTGCTAGCGGACGGACAGGGACTAGCAATGAGCAGTTCTTC. As protein: CASGRTGTSNEQFF.